This T cell receptor beta chain stems from a study of Graves' ophthalmopathy and Graves' hyperthyroidism. Study observations and caveats: In predicting ophthalmopathy progression, the model reached roughly 69% sensitivity and 72.22% specificity.

Using RNA transcripts, the TCR beta CDR3 regions were amplified. In the first round, RT-PCR was carried out with HTBI primers, and a multiplex PCR formed the second round. Using its own MiXCR run on the multiplex PCR reads, TCRdb lists one record per CDR3 protein. The sample lists approximately 700,000 distinct CDR3 sequences; 40% were seen once. In this sample, this clonotype turned up once. Its antigen is still unknown. The V and J ends lost 5 bases and 5 bases, in that order; junction bases with no gene match: 5. The CDR3 length is 15 residues. Germline values: CDR1 LNHDA, CDR2 SQIVND (reference sequence).

The chain couples TRBV19 to TRBJ1-4, with TRBD1 matching 10 bases. The sequencing sample was made of peripheral blood. The receptor comes from an adult man with Graves' ophthalmopathy. CDR3: CASSPRQGANEKLFF. The CDR3 bases are TGTGCCAGTAGTCCCCGACAGGGGGCGAATGAAAAACTGTTTTTT. Full variable domain (outside the CDR3, taken from reference TRBV19 and TRBJ1-4): DGGITQSPKYLFRKEGQNVTLSCEQNLNHDAMYWYRQDPGQGLRLIYYSQIVNDFQKGDIAEGYSVSREKKESFPLTVTSAQKNPTAFYLCASSPRQGANEKLFFGSGTQLSVL.